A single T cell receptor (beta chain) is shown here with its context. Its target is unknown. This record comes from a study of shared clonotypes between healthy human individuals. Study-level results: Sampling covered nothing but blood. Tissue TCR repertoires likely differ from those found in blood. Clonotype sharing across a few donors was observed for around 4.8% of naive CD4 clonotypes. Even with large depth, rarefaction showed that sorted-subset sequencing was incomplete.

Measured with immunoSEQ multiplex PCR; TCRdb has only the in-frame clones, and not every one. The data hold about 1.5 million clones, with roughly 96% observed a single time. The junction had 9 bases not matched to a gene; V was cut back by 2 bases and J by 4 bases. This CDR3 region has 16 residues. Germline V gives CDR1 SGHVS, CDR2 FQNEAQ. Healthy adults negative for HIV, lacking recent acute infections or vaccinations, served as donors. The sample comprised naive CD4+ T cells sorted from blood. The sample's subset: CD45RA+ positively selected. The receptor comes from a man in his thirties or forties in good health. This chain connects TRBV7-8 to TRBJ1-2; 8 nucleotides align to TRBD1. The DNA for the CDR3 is TGTGCCAGCAGCTTACGACCGGGACAGGCGACCTATGGCTACACCTTC. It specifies CASSLRPGQATYGYTF.